The clone carrying this TCR beta chain was seen only a few times. The CDR3 contains 14 residues. CDR1 and CDR2 from the germline V gene are SGHAT and FQNNGV. V shed 4 bases and J shed 9 bases, with 13 bases lying between them. Produced via immunoSEQ multiplex PCR; TCRdb's table is partial and in-frame only. The sample records about 62,000 clones, approximately 90% being singletons. These data belong to a study of blood T cell repertoires in COVID-19. The TCR originated in a woman in her fifties or sixties with acute or convalescent COVID-19. Sequenced sample: peripheral blood. The chain joins TRBV11-2 to TRBJ1-6; the D gene is possibly TRBD1 (5 bases). CDR3 residues: CASSSESRVSPLHF. The CDR3 DNA is TGTGCCAGCAGCTCGGAATCCAGGGTTTCACCCCTCCACTTT.